These 30 T cell receptor beta chains originate from one sample sequenced in a study of patients and donors after allogeneic stem cell transplantation. TCRdb reprocessed the RT-PCR reads with MiXCR, giving one entry per CDR3 protein. The table includes around 150,000 distinct CDR3 sequences, about 40% detected once. Sequenced input: blood, either unsorted or a sorted T cell fraction (not recorded which). These TCRs come from a human donor who was either an allogeneic HSCT recipient or a stem cell or donor lymphocyte infusion donor (not recorded which). It is not recorded whose cells these are; they may come from a transplant donor.

The rearrangement joins TRBV4-1 to TRBJ2-3; D gene unclear. Trimming took 1 base from V and 1 from J, leaving 9 bases between them. Germline V gene sequence: CDR1 MGHRA, CDR2 YSYEKL. The CDR3 loop spans 15 amino acids. CDR3 nucleotides: TGCGCCAGCAGCCAAGGACGGACGGGCACAGATACGCAGTATTTT. Its translation is CASSQGRTGTDTQYF.

This clonotype was seen a few times. The V gene is TRBV5-8, the J gene TRBJ1-2, with D possibly matching TRBD1 (5 bases). Trimming removed 4 bases at V and 1 base at J, with 14 bases between. Germline assignment: CDR1 SGHTS and CDR2 YDEGEE. This CDR3 is 15 amino acids long. The chain's CDR3 is CASSVRGRLNYGYTF. CDR3 bases: TGTGCCAGCAGCGTACGGGGCCGCCTTAACTATGGCTACACCTTC.

This clonotype was observed many times. In DNA form, the CDR3 reads TGTGCCAGCAGTTGCGGCAGCGATTTTTCGGAAAAACTGTTTTTT. Its protein product is CASSCGSDFSEKLFF. The chain joins TRBV12-3 or TRBV12-4 to TRBJ1-4; D is uncertain. This CDR3 contains 15 residues. Trimming stripped 4 bases from V and 8 bases from J, with 17 bases between.

The chain carries TRBV3-1 and TRBJ1-6, with D possibly TRBD1 on 5 matching bases. Germline CDR1 is LGHDT and CDR2 is YNNKEL (reference sequence). This CDR3 has 17 amino acids. V dropped 0 bases and J dropped 7 bases, with 16 bases sitting between them. The CDR3 region is CASSQERFGTGNSPLHF. The CDR3 DNA follows: TGTGCCAGCAGCCAAGAAAGGTTCGGGACGGGGAATTCACCCCTCCACTTT.

The chain combines TRBV28 with TRBJ1-6; D possibly corresponds to TRBD1 (5 bases). V was trimmed by 2 bases and J by 10 bases, leaving 12 bases between them. Germline V gene lookup returns CDR1 MDHEN and CDR2 SYDVKM. This CDR3 has 14 amino acids. This CDR3 is CASSLTRGRSPLHF. CDR3 bases: TGTGCCAGCAGTTTAACACGGGGCAGGTCACCCCTCCACTTT.

The CDR3 loop reads CASSPASYNEQFF. The CDR3 DNA sequence: TGTGCCAGCAGCCCCGCGAGCTACAATGAGCAGTTCTTC. The rearrangement links TRBV11-2 to TRBJ2-1; no clear D. CDR1 and CDR2 from the germline V gene are SGHAT and FQNNGV. The V and J ends lost 5 bases and 3 bases respectively, with 8 bases between them. The CDR3 sequence is 13 residues long. The variable domain in full, completed from reference TRBV11-2 and TRBJ2-1, reads EAGVAQSPRYKIIEKRQSVAFWCNPISGHATLYWYQQILGQGPKLLIQFQNNGVVDDSQLPKDRFSAERLKGVDSTLKIQPAKLEDSAVYLCASSPASYNEQFFGPGTRLTVL.

This clonotype was recorded a few times. The chain recombines TRBV5-5 with TRBJ1-6; no reliable D call. The germline gives CDR1 SGHKS, CDR2 YYEKEE (reference sequence). The ends were cut back, 2 bases at V and 4 bases at J, with 19 bases in the middle. The CDR3 totals 18 residues. CDR3: CASSLLGIAVDYNSPLHF. The DNA for the CDR3 is TGTGCCAGCAGCTTATTAGGGATCGCGGTGGATTATAATTCACCCCTCCACTTT. The entire variable domain, with the rest obtained from reference TRBV5-5 and TRBJ1-6, is as follows: DAGVTQSPTHLIKTRGQQVTLRCSPISGHKSVSWYQQVLGQGPQFIFQYYEKEERGRGNFPDRFSARQFPNYSSELNVNALLLGDSALYLCASSLLGIAVDYNSPLHFGNGTRLTVT.

This sequence joins TRBV12-3 or TRBV12-4 and TRBJ1-6; D perhaps matches TRBD1 (6 bases). Deletions cut 7 bases from V and 1 base from J, with 11 bases between. The CDR3 runs to 15 residues. The CDR3 is CASTFGQSYNSPLHF. CDR3 bases: TGTGCCAGCACCTTTGGACAGTCCTATAATTCACCCCTCCACTTT.

The chain carries TRBV29-1 and TRBJ1-4, with D possibly being TRBD1 (5 bases). V was cut by 4 bases and J by 1 base, with 13 bases left in between. Germline CDR1 and CDR2: SQVTM and ANQGSEA. The CDR3 has 15 amino acids. The CDR3 loop is CSVGTVGGTNEKLFF. Written as DNA, the CDR3 is TGCAGCGTTGGCACCGTGGGGGGAACTAATGAAAAACTGTTTTTT.

This sequence joins TRBV9 and TRBJ1-5, with 7 bases that match TRBD1. The CDR3 extends over 15 amino acids. With 3 bases clipped from V and 0 bases from J, the junction kept 3 bases outside the gene matches. CDR1 and CDR2 from the germline V gene are SGDLS and YYNGEE. The CDR3 region is CASSGAGGSNQPQHF. CDR3 sequence (DNA): TGTGCCAGCAGCGGAGCAGGGGGTAGCAATCAGCCCCAGCATTTT.

The table lists this clonotype with a few counts. The V call is TRBV7-3, the J call TRBJ2-3; D ambiguous. Germline V gives CDR1 SGHTA, CDR2 FQGTGA. The CDR3 extends over 13 amino acids. V lost 1 base and J lost 6, with 8 bases in between. The CDR3 spells CASSLKDLDTQYF. CDR3 DNA: TGTGCCAGCAGCTTAAAGGACCTCGATACGCAGTATTTT.

The V and J genes are TRBV7-9 and TRBJ1-1; D remains ambiguous. Trimming stripped 2 bases from V and 1 base from J, with 20 bases between. CDR3 length equals 18 residues. CDR1 SEHNR and CDR2 FQNEAQ come from the germline V gene (reference sequence). This CDR3 reads CASSLSGRWYDRNTEAFF. CDR3 nucleotides: TGTGCCAGCAGCTTATCGGGCAGATGGTATGATCGGAACACTGAAGCTTTCTTT. The full variable domain, with the rest looked up from reference TRBV7-9 and TRBJ1-1, is DTGVSQNPRHKITKRGQNVTFRCDPISEHNRLYWYRQTLGQGPEFLTYFQNEAQLEKSRLLSDRFSAERPKGSFSTLEIQRTEQGDSAMYLCASSLSGRWYDRNTEAFFGQGTRLTVV.

This clonotype was found a few times. The chain couples TRBV12-3 or TRBV12-4 to TRBJ2-2; 7 nucleotides match TRBD1. V shed 5 bases and J 7 bases; nucleotides not matched to a gene: 4. This CDR3 is 13 amino acids long. For the CDR3, the DNA is TGTGCCAGCAGTCCCCGGACAGGCGGGGAGCTGTTTTTT. This encodes CASSPRTGGELFF.

The rearrangement joins TRBV25-1 to TRBJ2-6; TRBD1 is a possible D gene (6 bases). The CDR3 length is 17 residues. Germline lookup yields CDR1 MGHDK and CDR2 SYGVNS. Trimming pared 6 bases from V and 0 bases from J, leaving 15 bases between. The DNA of the CDR3 is TGTGCCAGCAGACAGACGGGACATCCCTCTGGGGCCAACGTCCTGACTTTC. It specifies CASRQTGHPSGANVLTF.

This clonotype was seen only a few times. The V call is TRBV4-2, the J call TRBJ1-2, with a tentative D call TRBD1 (5 bases). The germline gives CDR1 LGHNA, CDR2 YNFKEQ. The CDR3 runs 16 residues. The V end lost 2 bases, the J end lost 5 bases, and 18 bases lay between the germline ends. The CDR3 DNA sequence: TGTGCCAGCAGCCAACCCCTGGGGCGGGGCGAGTATGGCTACACCTTC. Translating gives CASSQPLGRGEYGYTF.

V is TRBV7-9 and J is TRBJ1-1, with D uncertain. Germline V gene data show CDR1 as SEHNR and CDR2 as FQNEAQ (reference sequence). The CDR3 is 14 residues long. Trimming cost V 1 base and J 6 bases, with 12 bases left between them. CDR3 loop: CASSLEGTLPEAFF. The CDR3 DNA reads as TGTGCCAGCAGCTTAGAAGGTACCCTCCCTGAAGCTTTCTTT.

The rearrangement uses TRBV7-3 and TRBJ1-1; possible D gene TRBD1, 5 bases. CDR1 and CDR2 (germline): SGHTA, FQGTGA. The CDR3 is 15 residues long. Trimming left V 2 bases short and J 5 bases short, with 15 bases between. CDR3 loop: CASSLSISGGTEAFF. CDR3 coding DNA: TGTGCCAGCAGCTTATCGATCAGTGGGGGAACTGAAGCTTTCTTT.

The chain combines TRBV9 with TRBJ1-6; D is unresolved. CDR1 is SGDLS and CDR2 is YYNGEE in the germline V gene. Trimming pared 0 bases from V and 2 bases from J, leaving 9 bases between. The length of the CDR3 is 16 residues. The CDR3 bases are TGTGCCAGCAGCGTAGAGGCGGACCCCTATAATTCACCCCTCCACTTT. Translated: CASSVEADPYNSPLHF.

This clonotype was observed once. The V call is TRBV20-1, the J call TRBJ2-3, with D perhaps matching TRBD2 (6 bases). The germline V and J ends were trimmed by 4 bases and 2 bases, with 10 bases remaining between them. Per germline, CDR1 DFQATT and CDR2 SNEGSKA (reference sequence). The CDR3 is 13 residues long. Here the CDR3 reads CSATGGVTDTQYF. The CDR3 coding sequence is TGCAGTGCTACAGGCGGGGTCACAGATACGCAGTATTTT.

This chain uses TRBV5-1 with TRBJ1-1, with unresolved D. The CDR3 length is 13 residues. Germline CDR1 reads SGHRS; CDR2 reads YFSETQ. V was pared by 4 bases and J by 3 bases, with 10 bases between. For the CDR3, the DNA is TGCGCCAGCAGCCGAAGAGACCACACTGAAGCTTTCTTT. Protein product: CASSRRDHTEAFF.

The chain has TRBV11-2 and TRBJ1-6; no firm D call. CDR3 length: 15 residues. Looked up from germline, CDR1 is SGHAT and CDR2 is FQNNGV. V shed 2 bases and J shed 7 bases, with 12 bases lying between them. The CDR3 spells CASSLLGYENSPLHF. CDR3 sequence (DNA): TGTGCCAGCAGCTTACTAGGCTACGAGAATTCACCCCTCCACTTT.

This clonotype was seen at least ten times. The chain recombines TRBV4-2 with TRBJ1-2, with D possibly matching TRBD1 (5 bases). Germline V lookup: CDR1 LGHNA, CDR2 YNFKEQ. CDR3 length: 15 amino acids. The V and J ends lost 4 bases and 0 bases respectively, with 12 bases between them. This chain's CDR3 is CASSRQSDPNYGYTF. The CDR3 DNA is TGTGCCAGCAGCCGACAGTCGGACCCTAACTATGGCTACACCTTC.

This clonotype was picked up a small number of times. The rearrangement joins TRBV20-1 to TRBJ1-4, with 10 bases that match TRBD1. V was pared by 7 bases and J by 10 bases, with 12 bases of the junction left unmatched. In germline, CDR1 is DFQATT, CDR2 SNEGSKA (reference sequence). CDR3 size: 14 residues. The CDR3 protein is CSVLSGTGDGKLFF. CDR3 bases: TGCAGTGTCTTATCCGGGACAGGGGACGGAAAACTGTTTTTT.

The CDR3 here is CASSSGTGTQYF. For the CDR3, the DNA is TGTGCCAGCAGCTCTGGGACGGGTACGCAGTATTTT. The rearrangement links TRBV5-5 to TRBJ2-3, with D perhaps assigned TRBD1 or TRBD2 (5 bases each). V was clipped by 3 bases and J by 8 bases, with 10 bases between them. CDR3 length: 12 amino acids. In germline, CDR1 is SGHKS, CDR2 YYEKEE (reference sequence).

V and J are TRBV6-5 and TRBJ2-2, with TRBD1 matching over 7 bases. The CDR3 spans 16 residues. With 1 base clipped from V and 6 bases from J, the junction kept 8 bases outside the gene matches. Looked up from germline, CDR1 is MNHEY and CDR2 is SVGAGI. Here the CDR3 DNA reads TGTGCCAGCAGTTACTGGGAAGGGGGCCCGGCCGGGGAGCTGTTTTTT. This sequence encodes CASSYWEGGPAGELFF.

This clonotype has only a few counts. The genes are TRBV4-3 and TRBJ1-4; D might be TRBD1 (5 bases). The germline V gene encodes CDR1 LGHNA and CDR2 YSLEER. This CDR3 contains 16 residues. V gave up 1 base and J gave up 4 bases, with 13 bases separating them. CDR3 region: CASSQGGRLINEKLFF. The CDR3 nucleotides read TGCGCCAGCAGCCAAGGGGGACGGCTTATTAATGAAAAACTGTTTTTT.

There are a few counts of this clonotype. The V gene is TRBV20-1, the J gene TRBJ2-3, with 8 bases identical to TRBD2. V lost 7 bases and J lost 0; bases outside the gene matches: 9. The CDR3 runs to 15 residues. Germline V gives CDR1 DFQATT, CDR2 SNEGSKA (reference sequence). Here the CDR3 DNA reads TGCAGTGGCCCGATAAGCGGGGGCAGCACAGATACGCAGTATTTT. Encoded protein: CSGPISGGSTDTQYF.

This clonotype was seen more than once but under ten times. The chain joins TRBV7-2 to TRBJ1-4; D perhaps matches TRBD1 (5 bases). The ends were cut back, 5 bases at V and 4 bases at J, with 17 bases in the middle. This CDR3 has 16 residues. The germline V gene encodes CDR1 SGHTA and CDR2 FQGNSA. The CDR3 sequence: CASSPTIRQINEKLFF. In nucleotides, the CDR3 is TGTGCCAGCAGCCCCACAATTAGACAGATTAATGAAAAACTGTTTTTT.

J is TRBJ2-1 and V is TRBV27, with D perhaps TRBD1 (6 bases). This CDR3 is 12 amino acids long. CDR1 is MNHEY, CDR2 SMNVEV, per germline (reference sequence). V lost 5 bases and J lost 7, with 9 bases in between. The DNA of the CDR3 is TGTGCCAGCAGTAGGACAGAGAATGAGCAGTTCTTC. It yields the protein CASSRTENEQFF.

This clonotype appeared a few times. The rearrangement uses TRBV3-1 and TRBJ1-1; D might be TRBD1 (6 bases). The V end lost 4 bases, the J end lost 4 bases, and 13 bases lay between the germline ends. The CDR3 consists of 14 residues. Per the germline V gene, CDR1 is LGHDT and CDR2 is YNNKEL (reference sequence). CDR3 sequence: CASSRGGRITEAFF. The CDR3 DNA follows: TGTGCCAGCAGCCGAGGGGGGAGGATCACTGAAGCTTTCTTT.